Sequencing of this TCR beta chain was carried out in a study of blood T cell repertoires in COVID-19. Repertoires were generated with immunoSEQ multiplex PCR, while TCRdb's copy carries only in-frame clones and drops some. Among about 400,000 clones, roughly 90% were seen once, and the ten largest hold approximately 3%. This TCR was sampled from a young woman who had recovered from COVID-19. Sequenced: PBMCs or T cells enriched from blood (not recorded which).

As DNA, the CDR3 is TGTGCCAGAAGCGATCCCGCCTCTAGTCTCCTTTGCACAGATACGCAGTATTTT. Its protein is CARSDPASSLLCTDTQYF. This rearrangement joins TRBV7-5 to TRBJ2-3; the listed D gene, TRBD2, was not tested against the DNA. TRBV7-5 counts as a pseudogene. The CDR3 covers 18 residues.